The 29 T cell receptor beta chains presented below share a single source sample, sequenced in a study of T cell responses to AZD1222 COVID-19 vaccine. Libraries were prepared by immunoSEQ multiplex PCR; TCRdb keeps only in-frame clonotypes and omits some of them. Among some 110,000 clones, about 90% were seen once, and the ten largest hold around 1.4%. The sample here was peripheral blood, taken 28 days after the second AZD1222 dose. These receptors came from an adult who received the AZD1222 COVID-19 vaccine.

This chain connects TRBV29-1 to TRBJ2-7; D not certain. There are 14 residues in the CDR3. In germline, CDR1 is SQVTM, CDR2 ANQGSEA. V was clipped by 3 bases and J by 2 bases, with 14 bases between them. The CDR3 loop reads CSVDWGTGPYEQYF. The CDR3 bases are TGCAGCGTTGATTGGGGTACGGGCCCCTACGAGCAGTACTTC.

The chain joins TRBV5-1 to TRBJ1-1; a possible D gene is TRBD1 (6 bases). Germline V gene lookup returns CDR1 SGHRS and CDR2 YFSETQ. CDR3 size: 14 residues. V lost 4 bases, J lost 1 base, and 11 bases lay in between. The CDR3 DNA is TGCGCCAGCAGCCCAGGACAGTCGAACACTGAAGCTTTCTTT. Amino acids: CASSPGQSNTEAFF.

The chain has TRBV10-1 and TRBJ2-7; no clear D gene. The V end lost 4 bases, the J end lost 6 bases, and 13 bases lay between the germline ends. The germline V gene encodes CDR1 WNHNN and CDR2 SYGVQD (reference sequence). The CDR3 is 13 amino acids. CDR3 bases: TGCGCCAGCAGTGTAAGGATCTCAGGCGAGCAGTACTTC. Protein product: CASSVRISGEQYF.

The rearrangement links TRBV7-3 to TRBJ1-6; the match to TRBD1 covers 11 bases. The V gene's germline CDR1 is SGHTA and CDR2 FQGTGA. CDR3 length equals 15 residues. With V trimmed by 5 bases and J by 9 bases, 6 bases remained unmatched. CDR3 residues: CASSRTGQGVSPLHF. CDR3 DNA: TGTGCCAGCAGCCGAACGGGACAGGGGGTTTCACCCCTCCACTTT.

V is TRBV19 and J is TRBJ2-2; no definite D call. From germline, CDR1 is LNHDA and CDR2 SQIVND (reference sequence). The CDR3 runs 15 residues. Trimming left V 4 bases short and J 2 bases short, with 11 bases between. The CDR3 DNA reads TGTGCCAGTAGTACTCGTGCCAGAAACACCGGGGAGCTGTTTTTT. Protein product: CASSTRARNTGELFF.

CDR3 sequence reads: CASKTREAGNTIYF. In DNA form, the CDR3 reads TGTGCCAGTAAGACGCGGGAGGCCGGAAACACCATATATTTT. The chain employs TRBV28 and TRBJ1-3; D gene unclear. The V end lost 9 bases, the J end lost 4 bases, and 16 bases lay between the germline ends. The CDR3 length is 14 residues. Per the germline V gene, CDR1 is MDHEN and CDR2 is SYDVKM.

This chain joins TRBV6-1 and TRBJ1-2; 7 nucleotides align to TRBD1. Germline CDR1 reads MNHNS; CDR2 reads SASEGT. V lost 4 bases, J lost 3 bases, and 14 bases stayed unmatched. The CDR3 is made up of 17 amino acids. The CDR3 region has the DNA TGTGCCAGCAGTGTCGATGACAGGGACCTAGGGGACTATGGCTACACCTTC. This gives the protein CASSVDDRDLGDYGYTF.

The V and J genes are TRBV7-9 and TRBJ1-1; 8 bases line up with TRBD1. This CDR3 has 14 residues. CDR1 is SEHNR and CDR2 is FQNEAQ in the germline V gene (reference sequence). The junction had 6 bases not matched to a gene; V was cut back by 5 bases and J by 4 bases. CDR3 sequence reads: CASSPQGAGTEAFF. CDR3 coding DNA: TGTGCCAGCAGCCCGCAGGGGGCTGGCACTGAAGCTTTCTTT.

The V call is TRBV28, the J call TRBJ2-7; D is perhaps TRBD1 (6 bases). Germline V gene lookup returns CDR1 MDHEN and CDR2 SYDVKM. Trimming took 4 bases from V and 7 from J, leaving 23 bases between them. The CDR3 consists of 16 residues. The CDR3 DNA is TGTGCCAGCAGTTCGGCCCGACGAGGGGGTGCGGAAGAGCAGTACTTC. As protein: CASSSARRGGAEEQYF.

This chain links TRBV6-1 with TRBJ1-1; no reliable D call. The CDR3 spans 17 residues. Per the germline V gene, CDR1 is MNHNS and CDR2 is SASEGT. The V end was cut by 2 bases, the J end by 5 bases, with 21 bases between. The CDR3: CASSEQRGGWASTEAFF. For the CDR3, the DNA is TGTGCCAGCAGTGAACAACGAGGAGGGTGGGCCTCTACTGAAGCTTTCTTT.

The genes are TRBV25-1 and TRBJ1-2, with D unclear. CDR1 and CDR2 (germline): MGHDK, SYGVNS. V was clipped by 6 bases and J by 1 base, with 3 bases between them. CDR3 length: 11 residues. The CDR3 is CASSGNYGYTF. CDR3 sequence (DNA): TGTGCCAGCAGCGGTAACTATGGCTACACCTTC.

Only one count was recorded for this clone. This chain links TRBV28 with TRBJ2-1; weak D call: TRBD2 (5 bases). V dropped 6 bases and J dropped 5 bases, with 20 bases sitting between them. The CDR3 covers 16 residues. Germline assignment: CDR1 MDHEN and CDR2 SYDVKM. This chain's CDR3 is CASRPHFPSSDNEQFF. DNA of the CDR3: TGTGCCAGCAGGCCGCATTTTCCTAGCAGCGACAATGAGCAGTTCTTC.

The V and J genes are TRBV10-2 and TRBJ2-1; 13 nucleotides align to TRBD2. CDR3 length equals 16 residues. Germline-derived CDR1 and CDR2 are WSHSY and SAAADI. Trimming cost V 10 bases and J 9 bases; bases outside gene matches: 15. The CDR3 reads CATKLAGGLSNSEQFF. The CDR3 bases are TGCGCCACCAAACTAGCGGGAGGGCTCAGCAATAGTGAGCAGTTCTTC.

The rearrangement joins TRBV6-5 to TRBJ1-5; D call uncertain. V gave up 9 bases and J gave up 0 bases, with 9 bases separating them. The CDR3 consists of 13 residues. Per the germline V gene, CDR1 is MNHEY and CDR2 is SVGAGI. DNA for the CDR3: TGTGCCAGTTTATATGATAGCAATCAGCCCCAGCATTTT. Translated: CASLYDSNQPQHF.

The chain joins TRBV25-1 to TRBJ1-4; a weak D match, TRBD1 (5 bases). The CDR3 is 15 amino acids. Germline loops: CDR1 MGHDK, CDR2 SYGVNS. V lost 8 bases to trimming and J lost 5 bases, with 18 bases between them. As DNA, the CDR3 is TGTGCCAGCTCTACCCTCCCGGGGCAAAATGAAAAACTGTTTTTT. Encoded protein: CASSTLPGQNEKLFF.

The genes are TRBV4-1 and TRBJ1-6; possibly TRBD1 for D (5 bases). The CDR3 sequence is 16 residues long. From germline, CDR1 is MGHRA and CDR2 YSYEKL. V was shortened by 0 bases and J by 0 bases, with 6 bases between the two germline ends. CDR3 amino acids: CASSQEGGSYNSPLHF. In DNA form, the CDR3 reads TGCGCCAGCAGCCAAGAGGGGGGCTCCTATAATTCACCCCTCCACTTT.

This chain uses TRBV28 with TRBJ2-7; D perhaps matches TRBD2 (7 bases). V gave up 2 bases and J gave up 0 bases, with 17 bases separating them. This CDR3 spans 17 amino acids. CDR1 is MDHEN and CDR2 is SYDVKM in the germline V gene. The CDR3 DNA reads TGTGCCAGCAGTTTAAGGGGGGGATCGGGGCTCTCCTACGAGCAGTACTTC. Translating it yields CASSLRGGSGLSYEQYF.

The chain links TRBV20-1 to TRBJ2-5, with unresolved D. V lost 3 bases and J 1 base, leaving 15 bases between the germline ends. The germline V gene has CDR1 DFQATT and CDR2 SNEGSKA (reference sequence). The CDR3 loop spans 15 amino acids. The CDR3 nucleotides are TGCAGTGCTAGTATGGTCGGGCGGACCCAAGAGACCCAGTACTTC. Translation gives CSASMVGRTQETQYF.

The chain carries TRBV4-1 and TRBJ1-6; 7 nucleotides agree with TRBD1. This CDR3 has 15 amino acids. Germline trimming cut 0 bases from V and 11 bases from J; bases unmatched to any gene: 7. Germline assignment: CDR1 MGHRA and CDR2 YSYEKL. Here the CDR3 reads CASSQEGGQLTPLHF. The CDR3 DNA reads as TGCGCCAGCAGCCAAGAAGGGGGCCAGTTGACACCCCTCCACTTT.

V is TRBV28 and J is TRBJ2-1, with 8 bases that match TRBD2. The germline gives CDR1 MDHEN, CDR2 SYDVKM. This CDR3 has 17 residues. With 2 bases clipped from V and 6 bases from J, the junction kept 12 bases outside the gene matches. CDR3 nucleotide sequence: TGTGCCAGCAGTTTAACCAAGCGGGAGAAGAGGCCCAATGAGCAGTTCTTC. Its protein is CASSLTKREKRPNEQFF.

This clone was counted once. J is TRBJ1-5 and V is TRBV28; D possibly corresponds to TRBD1 (6 bases). The CDR3 runs 15 residues. V was cut by 8 bases and J by 3 bases, with 17 bases left in between. The germline gives CDR1 MDHEN, CDR2 SYDVKM. For the CDR3, the DNA is TGTGCCAGCTCGGGGGCGGGGGGCTACAATCAGCCCCAGCATTTT. It specifies CASSGAGGYNQPQHF.

The chain employs TRBV7-9 and TRBJ1-2; the D gene is possibly TRBD1 (6 bases). V lost 2 bases and J lost 4, with 17 bases in between. Looked up from germline, CDR1 is SEHNR and CDR2 is FQNEAQ (reference sequence). The CDR3 consists of 16 residues. This CDR3 reads CASSLIPRGGSYGYTF. CDR3 DNA: TGTGCCAGCAGCTTAATCCCCAGGGGCGGATCCTATGGCTACACCTTC.

V and J are TRBV27 and TRBJ1-1; 7 bases fit TRBD1. CDR1 and CDR2 from the germline V gene are MNHEY and SMNVEV (reference sequence). J lost 8 bases, V lost 5 bases, and 5 bases had no gene match. This CDR3 spans 12 amino acids. DNA for the CDR3: TGTGCCAGCAGTCTACCGACAGGGGAAGCTTTCTTT. It specifies CASSLPTGEAFF.

This clone occurred a few times. The gene calls are TRBV12-5 and TRBJ2-1; D remains ambiguous. Looked up from germline, CDR1 is LGHNT and CDR2 is FRNRAP. The CDR3 consists of 14 residues. Between the trimmed V and J ends, which lost 1 base and 9 bases, there was a span of 13 bases. CDR3 amino acids: CASGLAVGSGEQFF. The CDR3 coding sequence is TGTGCTAGTGGTTTGGCAGTGGGTTCCGGTGAGCAGTTCTTC.

This clone was detected only once. This sequence joins TRBV29-1 and TRBJ1-2; D gene ambiguous. Germline V gene data show CDR1 as SQVTM and CDR2 as ANQGSEA. This CDR3 comprises 11 residues. V was pared by 5 bases and J by 6 bases, with 10 bases between. CDR3 sequence: CSVSGSHGYTF. DNA of the CDR3: TGCAGCGTTTCCGGGAGCCATGGCTACACCTTC.

V and J are TRBV28 and TRBJ1-6; D call uncertain. V lost 5 bases, J lost 10 bases, and 24 bases lay in between. The CDR3 is 17 amino acids. Germline V gene sequence: CDR1 MDHEN, CDR2 SYDVKM. The CDR3 protein is CASSNKLRLGMDSPLHF. CDR3 DNA: TGTGCCAGCAGTAACAAACTCCGGTTGGGGATGGACTCACCCCTCCACTTT. Looking up the rest from reference TRBV28 and TRBJ1-6 gives the full variable domain: DVKVTQSSRYLVKRTGEKVFLECVQDMDHENMFWYRQDPGLGLRLIYFSYDVKMKEKGDIPEGYSVSREKKERFSLILESASTNQTSMYLCASSNKLRLGMDSPLHFGNGTRLTVT.

The chain joins TRBV28 to TRBJ2-7; the match to TRBD2 covers 8 bases. This CDR3 has 14 amino acids. CDR1 is MDHEN and CDR2 is SYDVKM in the germline V gene. V gave up 5 bases and J gave up 2 bases; unmatched junction bases: 5. The chain's CDR3 is CASSPSGRAYEQYF. The CDR3 bases are TGTGCCAGCAGTCCCAGCGGGAGAGCCTACGAGCAGTACTTC.

The rearrangement links TRBV2 to TRBJ1-1; a possible D gene is TRBD1 (6 bases). The CDR3 is 17 amino acids. V was cut by 4 bases and J by 3 bases, with 21 bases left in between. Germline V CDR1 and CDR2: SNHLY, FYNNEI. The CDR3 region is CASSARTGLRMYTEAFF. The CDR3 DNA reads TGTGCCAGCAGTGCCCGAACAGGGCTTAGAATGTACACTGAAGCTTTCTTT.

This clone was seen only once. In DNA form, the CDR3 reads TGTGCCAGCAGTTCTGCCGGGACAGGGGGCACAGATACGCAGTATTTT. This encodes CASSSAGTGGTDTQYF. This rearrangement joins TRBV27 to TRBJ2-3, with 10 bases aligning to TRBD1. The CDR3 runs 16 residues. The germline CDR1 and CDR2 sequences are MNHEY and SMNVEV (reference sequence). The ends lost 4 bases at V and 1 base at J; junction bases unmatched: 5.